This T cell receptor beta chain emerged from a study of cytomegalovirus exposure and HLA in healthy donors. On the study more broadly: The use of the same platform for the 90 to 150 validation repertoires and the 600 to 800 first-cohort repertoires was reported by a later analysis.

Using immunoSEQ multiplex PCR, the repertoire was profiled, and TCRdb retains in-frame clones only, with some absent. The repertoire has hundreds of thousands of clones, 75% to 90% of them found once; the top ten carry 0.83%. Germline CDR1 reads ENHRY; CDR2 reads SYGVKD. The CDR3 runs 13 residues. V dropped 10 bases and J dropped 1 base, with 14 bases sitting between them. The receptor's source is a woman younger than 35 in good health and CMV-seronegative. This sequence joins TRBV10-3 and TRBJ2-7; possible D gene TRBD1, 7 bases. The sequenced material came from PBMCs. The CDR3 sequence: CATGGQTSYEQYF. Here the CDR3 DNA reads TGTGCCACCGGGGGACAGACGTCCTACGAGCAGTACTTC.